Given below is one T cell receptor beta chain in context. These data originate in a study of beta chain features in type 1 diabetes. Study summary: Patients looked much like healthy donors when it came to age, gender and cell yields.

Expressed TCRB transcripts were sequenced because the isolated RNA had all been reverse transcribed beforehand. Some 3.6 million reads on average were seen across naive, central memory and regulatory T cell samples. Only in-frame clones appear in the TCRdb table, and some are missing; sequencing was by immunoSEQ multiplex PCR. The table has 900,000 or so clones, roughly 17% seen once. The CDR3 runs 16 residues. With V trimmed by 1 base and J by 3 bases, 7 bases remained unmatched. Germline CDR1 is LNHDA and CDR2 is SQIVND (reference sequence). Sequencing input: naive CD4+ T cells from blood. V gene TRBV19 combines with J gene TRBJ2-5; 8 nucleotides agree with TRBD2. This clonotype was obtained from a woman aged 18-30 years in good health. This CDR3 is CASSIVESGGKETQYF. CDR3 nucleotides: TGTGCCAGTAGTATAGTCGAAAGCGGGGGAAAAGAGACCCAGTACTTC.